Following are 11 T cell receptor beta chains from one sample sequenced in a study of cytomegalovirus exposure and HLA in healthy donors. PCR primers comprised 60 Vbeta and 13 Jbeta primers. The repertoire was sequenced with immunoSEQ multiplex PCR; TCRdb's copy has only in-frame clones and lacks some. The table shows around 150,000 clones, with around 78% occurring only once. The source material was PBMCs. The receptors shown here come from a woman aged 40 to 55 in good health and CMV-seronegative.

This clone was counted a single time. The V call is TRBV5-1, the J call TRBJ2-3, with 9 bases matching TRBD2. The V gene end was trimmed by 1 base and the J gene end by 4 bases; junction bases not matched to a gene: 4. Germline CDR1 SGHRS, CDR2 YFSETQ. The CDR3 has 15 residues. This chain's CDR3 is CASSLMERGADTQYF. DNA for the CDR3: TGCGCCAGCAGCTTGATGGAGCGGGGGGCAGATACGCAGTATTTT. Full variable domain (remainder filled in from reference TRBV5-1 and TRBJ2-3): KAGVTQTPRYLIKTRGQQVTLSCSPISGHRSVSWYQQTPGQGLQFLFEYFSETQRNKGNFPGRFSGRQFSNSRSEMNVSTLELGDSALYLCASSLMERGADTQYFGPGTRLTVL.

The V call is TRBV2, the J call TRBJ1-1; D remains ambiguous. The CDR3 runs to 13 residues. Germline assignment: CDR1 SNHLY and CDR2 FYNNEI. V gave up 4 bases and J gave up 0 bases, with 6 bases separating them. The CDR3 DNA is TGTGCCAGCAGTGCGGGAGTGAACACTGAAGCTTTCTTT. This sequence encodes CASSAGVNTEAFF.

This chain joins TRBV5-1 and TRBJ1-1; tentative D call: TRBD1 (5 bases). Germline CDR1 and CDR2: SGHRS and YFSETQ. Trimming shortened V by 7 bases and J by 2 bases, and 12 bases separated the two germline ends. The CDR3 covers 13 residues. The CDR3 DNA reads TGCGCCAGCGGAAGGACATATAACACTGAAGCTTTCTTT. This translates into CASGRTYNTEAFF.

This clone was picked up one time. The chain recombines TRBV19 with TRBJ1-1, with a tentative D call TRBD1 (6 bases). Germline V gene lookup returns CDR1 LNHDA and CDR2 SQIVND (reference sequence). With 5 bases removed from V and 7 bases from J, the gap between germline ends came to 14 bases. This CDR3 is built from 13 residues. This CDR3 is CASSLQGGYEAFF. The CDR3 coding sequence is TGTGCCAGTAGTTTACAGGGAGGGTATGAAGCTTTCTTT.

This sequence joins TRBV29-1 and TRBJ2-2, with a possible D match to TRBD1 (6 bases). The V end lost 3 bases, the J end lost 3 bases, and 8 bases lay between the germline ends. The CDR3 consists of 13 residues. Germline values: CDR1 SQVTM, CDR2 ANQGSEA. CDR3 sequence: CSVDGQHTGELFF. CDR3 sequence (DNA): TGCAGCGTTGATGGACAGCACACCGGGGAGCTGTTTTTT.

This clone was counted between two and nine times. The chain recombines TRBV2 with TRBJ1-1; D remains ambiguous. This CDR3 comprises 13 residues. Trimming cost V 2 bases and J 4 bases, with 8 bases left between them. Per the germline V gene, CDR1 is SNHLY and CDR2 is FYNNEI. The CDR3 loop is CASSELFGTEAFF. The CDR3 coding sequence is TGTGCCAGCAGTGAATTATTCGGCACTGAAGCTTTCTTT.

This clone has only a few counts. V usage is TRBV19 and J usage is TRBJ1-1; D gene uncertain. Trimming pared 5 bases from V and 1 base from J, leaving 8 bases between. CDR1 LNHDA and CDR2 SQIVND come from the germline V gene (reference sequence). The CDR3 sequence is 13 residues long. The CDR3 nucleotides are TGTGCCAGTAGTCCCCGGTGGAACACTGAAGCTTTCTTT. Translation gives CASSPRWNTEAFF.

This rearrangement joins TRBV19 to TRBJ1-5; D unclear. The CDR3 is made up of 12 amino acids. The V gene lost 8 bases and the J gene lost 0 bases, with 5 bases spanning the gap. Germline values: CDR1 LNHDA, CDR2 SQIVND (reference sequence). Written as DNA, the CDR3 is TGTGCCAGTGCGCCTAGCAATCAGCCCCAGCATTTT. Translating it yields CASAPSNQPQHF. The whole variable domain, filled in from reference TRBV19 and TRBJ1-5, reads DGGITQSPKYLFRKEGQNVTLSCEQNLNHDAMYWYRQDPGQGLRLIYYSQIVNDFQKGDIAEGYSVSREKKESFPLTVTSAQKNPTAFYLCASAPSNQPQHFGDGTRLSIL.

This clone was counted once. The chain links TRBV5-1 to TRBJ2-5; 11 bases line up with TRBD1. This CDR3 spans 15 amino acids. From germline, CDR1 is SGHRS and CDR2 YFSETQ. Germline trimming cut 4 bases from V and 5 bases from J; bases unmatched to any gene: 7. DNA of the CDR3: TGCGCCAGCAGCGCGGGACAGGGGGGTAGCGAGACCCAGTACTTC. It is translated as CASSAGQGGSETQYF.

CDR3 nucleotides: TGCGCCAGCAGTACAAACCCCTTACAGGGGGCAGATAATTCACCCCTCCACTTT. Amino acids: CASSTNPLQGADNSPLHF. The genes are TRBV23-1 and TRBJ1-6; 9 positions match TRBD1. TRBV23-1 is reported as an ORF; its role is uncertain. The CDR3 consists of 18 residues. J was trimmed by 5 bases and V by 5 bases; bases with no gene match: 13.

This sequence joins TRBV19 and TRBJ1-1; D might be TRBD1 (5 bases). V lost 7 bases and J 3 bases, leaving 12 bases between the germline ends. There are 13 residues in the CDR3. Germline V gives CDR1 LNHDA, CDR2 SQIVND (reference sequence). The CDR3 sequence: CASTGRWDTEAFF. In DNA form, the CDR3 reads TGTGCCAGTACAGGGCGCTGGGACACTGAAGCTTTCTTT.